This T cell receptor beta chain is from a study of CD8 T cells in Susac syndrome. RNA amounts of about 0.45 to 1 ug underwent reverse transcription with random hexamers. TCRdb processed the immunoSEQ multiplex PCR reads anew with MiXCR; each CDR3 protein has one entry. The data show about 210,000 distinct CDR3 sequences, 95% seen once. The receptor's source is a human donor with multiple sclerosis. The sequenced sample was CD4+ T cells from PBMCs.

For the CDR3, the DNA is TGTGCCAGCATGGGTTATAATAGCAATCAGCCCCAGCATTTT. Its protein product is CASMGYNSNQPQHF. The V and J genes are TRBV6-6 and TRBJ1-5; no reliable D call. V was trimmed by 7 bases and J by 0 bases, leaving 10 bases between them. CDR3 size: 14 residues. Germline assignment: CDR1 MNHNY and CDR2 SVGAGI (reference sequence).